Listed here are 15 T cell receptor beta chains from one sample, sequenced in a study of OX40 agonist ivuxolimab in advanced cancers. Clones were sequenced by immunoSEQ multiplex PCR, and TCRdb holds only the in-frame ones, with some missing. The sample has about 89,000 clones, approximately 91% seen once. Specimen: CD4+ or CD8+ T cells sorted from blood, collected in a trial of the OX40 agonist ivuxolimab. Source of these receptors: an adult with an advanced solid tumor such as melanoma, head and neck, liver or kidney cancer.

CDR3 region: CASSQDLAGGLQFF. Written as DNA, the CDR3 is TGCGCCAGCAGCCAAGATTTAGCGGGGGGACTGCAGTTCTTC. The V and J genes are TRBV4-1 and TRBJ2-1, with 10 positions matching TRBD2. Germline trimming cut 0 bases from V and 12 bases from J; bases unmatched to any gene: 5. CDR1 is MGHRA, CDR2 YSYEKL, per germline. The CDR3 runs 14 residues.

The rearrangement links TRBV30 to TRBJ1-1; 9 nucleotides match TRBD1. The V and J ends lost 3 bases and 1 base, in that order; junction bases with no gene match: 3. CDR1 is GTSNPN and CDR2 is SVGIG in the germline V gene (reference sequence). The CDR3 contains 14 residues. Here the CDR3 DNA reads TGTGCCTGGAGCCTGGGACAGGGGAACACTGAAGCTTTCTTT. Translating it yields CAWSLGQGNTEAFF.

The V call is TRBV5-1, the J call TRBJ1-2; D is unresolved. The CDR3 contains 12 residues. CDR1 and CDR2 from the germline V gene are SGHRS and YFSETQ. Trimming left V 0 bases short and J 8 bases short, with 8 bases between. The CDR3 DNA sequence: TGCGCCAGCAGCTTGGACACATCGGGCTACACCTTC. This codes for CASSLDTSGYTF.

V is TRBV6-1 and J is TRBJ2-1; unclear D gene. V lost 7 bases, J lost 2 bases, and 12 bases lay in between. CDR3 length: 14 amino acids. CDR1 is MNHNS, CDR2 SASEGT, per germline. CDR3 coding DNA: TGTGCCAGCATTGCGCAGTCCACCTACAATGAGCAGTTCTTC. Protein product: CASIAQSTYNEQFF.

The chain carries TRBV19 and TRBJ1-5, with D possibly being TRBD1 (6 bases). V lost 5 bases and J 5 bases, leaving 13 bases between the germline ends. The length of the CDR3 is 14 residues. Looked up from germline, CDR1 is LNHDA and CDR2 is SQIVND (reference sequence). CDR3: CASSSRGGDQPQHF. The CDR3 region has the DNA TGTGCCAGTAGTTCAAGAGGGGGGGATCAGCCCCAGCATTTT.

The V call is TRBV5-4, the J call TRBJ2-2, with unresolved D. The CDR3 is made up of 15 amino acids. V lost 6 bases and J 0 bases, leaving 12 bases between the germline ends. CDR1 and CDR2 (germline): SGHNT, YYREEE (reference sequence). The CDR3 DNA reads TGTGCCAGCACTTGGACGGCCACGAACACCGGGGAGCTGTTTTTT. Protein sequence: CASTWTATNTGELFF. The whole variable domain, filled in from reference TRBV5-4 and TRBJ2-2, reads ETGVTQSPTHLIKTRGQQVTLRCSSQSGHNTVSWYQQALGQGPQFIFQYYREEENGRGNFPPRFSGLQFPNYSSELNVNALELDDSALYLCASTWTATNTGELFFGEGSRLTVL.

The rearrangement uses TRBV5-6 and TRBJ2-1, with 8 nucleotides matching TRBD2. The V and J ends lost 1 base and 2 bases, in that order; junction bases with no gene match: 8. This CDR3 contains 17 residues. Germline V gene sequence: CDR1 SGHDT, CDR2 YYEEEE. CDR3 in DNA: TGTGCCAGCAGCTTGTCCACGCGGGGGGTTACCTACAATGAGCAGTTCTTC. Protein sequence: CASSLSTRGVTYNEQFF.

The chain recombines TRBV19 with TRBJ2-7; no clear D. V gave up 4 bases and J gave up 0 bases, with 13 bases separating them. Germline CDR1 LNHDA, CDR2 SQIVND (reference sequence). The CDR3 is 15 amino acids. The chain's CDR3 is CASSTPQLPSYEQYF. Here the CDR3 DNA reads TGTGCCAGTAGTACCCCTCAACTCCCCTCCTACGAGCAGTACTTC.

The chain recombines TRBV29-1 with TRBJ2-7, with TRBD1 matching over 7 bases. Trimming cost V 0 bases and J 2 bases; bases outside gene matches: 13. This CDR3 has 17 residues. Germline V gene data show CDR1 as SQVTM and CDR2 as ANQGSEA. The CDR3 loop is CSVEDPNYSTGAYEQYF. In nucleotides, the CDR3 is TGCAGCGTTGAAGATCCTAATTACAGCACAGGGGCCTACGAGCAGTACTTC.

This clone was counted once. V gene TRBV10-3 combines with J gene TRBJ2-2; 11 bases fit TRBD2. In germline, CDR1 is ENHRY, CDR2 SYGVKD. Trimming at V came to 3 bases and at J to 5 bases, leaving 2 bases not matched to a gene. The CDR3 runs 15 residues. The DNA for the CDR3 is TGTGCCATCAGTGAAACTAGCGGGAGTACCGGGGAGCTGTTTTTT. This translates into CAISETSGSTGELFF.

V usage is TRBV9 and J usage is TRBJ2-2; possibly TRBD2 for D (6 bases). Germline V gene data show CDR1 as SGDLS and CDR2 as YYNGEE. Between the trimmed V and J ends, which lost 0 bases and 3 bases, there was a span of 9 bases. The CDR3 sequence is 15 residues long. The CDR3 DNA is TGTGCCAGCAGCGTAGATAGCGGATACACCGGGGAGCTGTTTTTT. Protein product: CASSVDSGYTGELFF. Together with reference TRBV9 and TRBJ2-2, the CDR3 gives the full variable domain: DSGVTQTPKHLITATGQRVTLRCSPRSGDLSVYWYQQSLDQGLQFLIQYYNGEERAKGNILERFSAQQFPDLHSELNLSSLELGDSALYFCASSVDSGYTGELFFGEGSRLTVL.

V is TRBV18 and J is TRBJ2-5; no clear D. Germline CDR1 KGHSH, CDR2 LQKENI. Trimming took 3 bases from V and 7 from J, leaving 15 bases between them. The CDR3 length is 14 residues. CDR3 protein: CASSPTPPEGTQYF. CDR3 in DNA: TGTGCCAGCTCACCGACACCCCCGGAAGGGACCCAGTACTTC.

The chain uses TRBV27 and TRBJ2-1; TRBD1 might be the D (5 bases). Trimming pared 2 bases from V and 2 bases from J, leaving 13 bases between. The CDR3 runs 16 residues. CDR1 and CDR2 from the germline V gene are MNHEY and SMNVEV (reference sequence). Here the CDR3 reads CASSLQGRIPYNEQFF. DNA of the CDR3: TGTGCCAGCAGTTTACAGGGTCGGATTCCCTACAATGAGCAGTTCTTC.

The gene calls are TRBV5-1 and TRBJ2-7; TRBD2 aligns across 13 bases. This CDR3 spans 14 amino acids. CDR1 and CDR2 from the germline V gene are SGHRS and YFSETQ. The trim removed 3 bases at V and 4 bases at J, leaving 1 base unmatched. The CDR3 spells CASSSGLAGYEQYF. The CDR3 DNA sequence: TGCGCCAGCAGCTCGGGACTAGCGGGGTACGAGCAGTACTTC.

CDR3 sequence: CASSPGQRSGETQYF. The CDR3 DNA reads TGCGCCAGCAGCCCCGGACAGAGATCCGGAGAGACCCAGTACTTC. The chain carries TRBV10-1 and TRBJ2-5; tentatively, D is TRBD1 (6 bases). Trimming shortened V by 6 bases and J by 4 bases, and 18 bases separated the two germline ends. This CDR3 has 15 residues. The germline gives CDR1 WNHNN, CDR2 SYGVQD (reference sequence).